Shown below are 11 T cell receptor beta chains from a single sample sequenced in a study of blood T cell repertoires in COVID-19. Some clones are missing from TCRdb's copy, which holds only in-frame ones; the method was immunoSEQ multiplex PCR. The table includes about 340,000 clones, about 89% detected once. Sequencing was carried out using peripheral blood. These receptors originate from a woman aged 45-59 years with COVID-19, enrolled during active disease.

Points on this clone: At the DNA level, this CDR3 is encoded by other sequences in the same sample as well. V and J are TRBV18 and TRBJ2-3, with D perhaps TRBD2 (6 bases). Trimming took 3 bases from V and 1 from J, leaving 8 bases between them. This CDR3 has 14 residues. Germline values: CDR1 KGHSH, CDR2 LQKENI. The CDR3 DNA reads as TGTGCCAGCTCACCTAGCGGAGGCACAGATACGCAGTATTTT. This gives the protein CASSPSGGTDTQYF.

The genes are TRBV11-2 and TRBJ2-1; D is ambiguous. V was shortened by 1 base and J by 6 bases, with 13 bases between the two germline ends. Germline V gives CDR1 SGHAT, CDR2 FQNNGV. The CDR3 is 15 amino acids. CDR3 loop: CASSLGWSSSNEQFF. In nucleotides, the CDR3 is TGTGCCAGCAGCTTAGGGTGGTCTAGTAGCAATGAGCAGTTCTTC.

CDR3 protein: CASSSQGRGLRATEQYF. In DNA, the CDR3 is TGTGCCAGCAGCTCCCAAGGCCGAGGACTCCGAGCTACCGAGCAGTACTTC. The chain combines TRBV7-2 with TRBJ2-7; a possible D gene is TRBD2 (5 bases). CDR3 length: 17 residues. The V end was cut by 4 bases, the J end by 6 bases, with 25 bases between. Germline CDR1 SGHTA, CDR2 FQGNSA.

This clone has just one count. The chain uses TRBV19 and TRBJ2-3, with 10 positions matching TRBD2. The V and J ends lost 6 bases and 0 bases, in that order; junction bases with no gene match: 3. Germline CDR1 reads LNHDA; CDR2 reads SQIVND (reference sequence). The CDR3 runs to 15 residues. This CDR3 reads CASSATSGSTDTQYF. DNA for the CDR3: TGTGCCAGTAGCGCGACTAGCGGGAGCACAGATACGCAGTATTTT.

CDR3 sequence (DNA): TGTGCCAGTAGAACAGGGAGTTACACCGGGGAGCTGTTTTTT. Translation: CASRTGSYTGELFF. The chain combines TRBV19 with TRBJ2-2; D may be TRBD1 (6 bases). Between the trimmed V and J ends, which lost 6 bases and 3 bases, there was a span of 11 bases. From germline, CDR1 is LNHDA and CDR2 SQIVND (reference sequence). The CDR3 is 14 residues long.

This clone was seen only once. This sequence joins TRBV13 and TRBJ2-2; 8 bases fit TRBD1. V trimming: 5 bases; J trimming: 6 bases; junction bases outside the gene matches: 8. This CDR3 contains 15 residues. Germline V gene sequence: CDR1 PRHDT, CDR2 FYEKMQ (reference sequence). The CDR3 here is CASSPRQGIPGELFF. The CDR3, as DNA: TGTGCCAGCAGCCCCAGACAGGGGATCCCCGGGGAGCTGTTTTTT.

This sequence joins TRBV3-1 (or the pseudogene TRBV3-2) and TRBJ2-3, with TRBD2 matching 10 bases. The CDR3 is made up of 16 amino acids. V lost 2 bases and J lost 6; bases outside the gene matches: 8. From germline, CDR1 is LGHDT and CDR2 YNNKEL (reference sequence). CDR3 sequence reads: CASSQSLAGVGDTQYF. CDR3 bases: TGTGCCAGCAGCCAATCGCTAGCGGGAGTAGGGGATACGCAGTATTTT.

The rearrangement joins TRBV19 to TRBJ1-2; 9 bases line up with TRBD1. The CDR3 consists of 14 residues. Germline V gene sequence: CDR1 LNHDA, CDR2 SQIVND (reference sequence). Trimming removed 2 bases from V and 4 bases from J; junction bases left unmatched: 2. The CDR3: CASSITGGFYGYTF. The CDR3 nucleotides read TGTGCCAGTAGTATAACAGGGGGCTTCTATGGCTACACCTTC.

The chain carries TRBV5-6 and TRBJ2-7; D ambiguous. Between the trimmed V and J ends, which lost 2 bases and 3 bases, there was a span of 6 bases. The CDR3 is 12 amino acids. The germline gives CDR1 SGHDT, CDR2 YYEEEE. The CDR3 sequence is CASSFLIYEQYF. The CDR3 DNA sequence: TGTGCCAGCAGCTTCCTAATCTACGAGCAGTACTTC.

J is TRBJ2-7 and V is TRBV12-5, with 10 bases aligning to TRBD2. Trimming removed 0 bases from V and 4 bases from J; junction bases left unmatched: 3. In germline, CDR1 is LGHNT, CDR2 FRNRAP. The CDR3 loop spans 15 amino acids. The CDR3, as DNA: TGTGCTAGTGGTTTGGTAGCGGGAGGGCTTTACGAGCAGTACTTC. Translated, it gives CASGLVAGGLYEQYF.

The gene calls are TRBV7-9 and TRBJ1-2; TRBD1 aligns across 9 bases. Germline V lookup: CDR1 SEHNR, CDR2 FQNEAQ (reference sequence). Unmatched junction bases numbered 9, after V lost 5 bases and J lost 8 bases. This CDR3 is 14 amino acids long. Here the CDR3 reads CASSLEGTGLGYTF. The CDR3 DNA reads as TGTGCCAGCAGCCTTGAGGGGACAGGGCTCGGCTACACCTTC.